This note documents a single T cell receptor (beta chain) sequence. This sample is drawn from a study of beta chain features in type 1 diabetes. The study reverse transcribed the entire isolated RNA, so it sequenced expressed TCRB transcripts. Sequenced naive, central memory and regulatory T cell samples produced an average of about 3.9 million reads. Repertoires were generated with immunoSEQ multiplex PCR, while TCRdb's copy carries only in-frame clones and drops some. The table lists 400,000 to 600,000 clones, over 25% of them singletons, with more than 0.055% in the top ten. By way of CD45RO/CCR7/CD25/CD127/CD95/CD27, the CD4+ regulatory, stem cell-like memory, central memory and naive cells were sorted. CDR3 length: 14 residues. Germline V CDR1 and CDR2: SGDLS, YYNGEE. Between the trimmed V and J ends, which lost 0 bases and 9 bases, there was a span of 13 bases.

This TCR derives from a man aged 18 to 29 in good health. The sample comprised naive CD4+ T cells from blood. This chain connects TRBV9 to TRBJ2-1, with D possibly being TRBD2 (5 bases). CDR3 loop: CASSVAPEGSEQFF. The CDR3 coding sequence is TGTGCCAGCAGCGTAGCCCCGGAAGGGAGTGAGCAGTTCTTC.